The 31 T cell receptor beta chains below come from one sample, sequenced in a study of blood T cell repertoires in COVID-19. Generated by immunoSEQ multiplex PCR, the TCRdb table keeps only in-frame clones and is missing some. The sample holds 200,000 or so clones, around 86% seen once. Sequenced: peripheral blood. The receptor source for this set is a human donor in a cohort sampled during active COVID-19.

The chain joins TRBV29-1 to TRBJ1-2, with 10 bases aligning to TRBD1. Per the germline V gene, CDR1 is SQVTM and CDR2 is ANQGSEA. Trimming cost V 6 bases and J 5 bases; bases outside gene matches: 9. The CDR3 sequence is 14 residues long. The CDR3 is CSVLRQGARYGYTF. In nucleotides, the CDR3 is TGCAGCGTCCTAAGACAGGGGGCTAGGTATGGCTACACCTTC.

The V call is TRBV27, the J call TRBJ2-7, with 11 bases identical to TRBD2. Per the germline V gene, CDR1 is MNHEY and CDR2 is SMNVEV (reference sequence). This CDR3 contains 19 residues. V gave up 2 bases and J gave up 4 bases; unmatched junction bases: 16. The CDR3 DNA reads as TGTGCCAGCAGTTTAATGGAACTAGCGGGAGCCGTGGTCTTATACGAGCAGTACTTC. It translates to CASSLMELAGAVVLYEQYF.

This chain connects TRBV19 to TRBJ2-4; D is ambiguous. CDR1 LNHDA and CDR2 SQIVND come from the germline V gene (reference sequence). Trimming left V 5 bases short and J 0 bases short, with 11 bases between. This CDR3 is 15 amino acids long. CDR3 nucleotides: TGTGCCAGTAGTCGGCAGTCGGGAGCCAAAAACATTCAGTACTTC. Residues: CASSRQSGAKNIQYF.

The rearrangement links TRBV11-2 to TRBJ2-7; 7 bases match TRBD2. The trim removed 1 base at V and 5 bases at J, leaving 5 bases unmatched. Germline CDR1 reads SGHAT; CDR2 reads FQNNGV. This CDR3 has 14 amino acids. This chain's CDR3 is CASSLGGSRHEQYF. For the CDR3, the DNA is TGTGCCAGCAGCTTAGGCGGGAGCAGGCACGAGCAGTACTTC. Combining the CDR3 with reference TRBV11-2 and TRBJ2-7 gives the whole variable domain EAGVAQSPRYKIIEKRQSVAFWCNPISGHATLYWYQQILGQGPKLLIQFQNNGVVDDSQLPKDRFSAERLKGVDSTLKIQPAKLEDSAVYLCASSLGGSRHEQYFGPGTRLTVT.

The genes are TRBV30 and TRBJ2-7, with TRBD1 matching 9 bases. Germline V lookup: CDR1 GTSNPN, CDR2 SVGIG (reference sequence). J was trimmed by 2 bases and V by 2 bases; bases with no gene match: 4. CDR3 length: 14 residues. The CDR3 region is CAWSPGTGTYEQYF. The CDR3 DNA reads TGTGCCTGGAGTCCCGGGACAGGGACCTACGAGCAGTACTTC. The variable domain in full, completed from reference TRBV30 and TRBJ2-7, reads SQTIHQWPATLVQPVGSPLSLECTVEGTSNPNLYWYRQAAGRGLQLLFYSVGIGQISSEVPQNLSASRPQDRQFILSSKKLLLSDSGFYLCAWSPGTGTYEQYFGPGTRLTVT.

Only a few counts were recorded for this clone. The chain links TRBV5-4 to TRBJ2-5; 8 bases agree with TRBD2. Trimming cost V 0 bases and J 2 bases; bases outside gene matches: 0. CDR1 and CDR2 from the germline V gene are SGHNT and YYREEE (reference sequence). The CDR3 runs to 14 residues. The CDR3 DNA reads TGTGCCAGCAGCTTGGCGGGGGGGCAAGAGACCCAGTACTTC. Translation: CASSLAGGQETQYF.

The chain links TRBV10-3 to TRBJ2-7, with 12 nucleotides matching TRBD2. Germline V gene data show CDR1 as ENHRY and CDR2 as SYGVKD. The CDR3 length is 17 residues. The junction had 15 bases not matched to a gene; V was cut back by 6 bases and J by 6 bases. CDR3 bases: TGTGCCATCAGCAATTGGACTAGCGGGAAAGAAGAAGGCGAGCAGTACTTC. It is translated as CAISNWTSGKEEGEQYF.

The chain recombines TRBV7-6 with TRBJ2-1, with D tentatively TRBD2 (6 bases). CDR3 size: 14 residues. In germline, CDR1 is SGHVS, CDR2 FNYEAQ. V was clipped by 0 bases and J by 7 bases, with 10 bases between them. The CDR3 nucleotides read TGTGCCAGCAGCTTAGCTACCGGGGGAAATGAGCAGTTCTTC. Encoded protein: CASSLATGGNEQFF.

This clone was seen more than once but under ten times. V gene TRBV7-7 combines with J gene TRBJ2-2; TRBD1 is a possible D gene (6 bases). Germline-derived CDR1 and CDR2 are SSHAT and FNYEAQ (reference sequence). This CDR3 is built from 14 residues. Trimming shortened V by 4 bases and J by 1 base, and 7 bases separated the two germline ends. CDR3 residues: CASSSGQNTGELFF. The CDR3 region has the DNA TGTGCCAGCAGCTCGGGACAGAACACCGGGGAGCTGTTTTTT.

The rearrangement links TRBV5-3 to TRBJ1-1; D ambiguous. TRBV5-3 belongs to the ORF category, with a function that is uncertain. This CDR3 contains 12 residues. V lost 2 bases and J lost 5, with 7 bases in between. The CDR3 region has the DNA TGTGCCAGAAGCTTCGTGAGAACTGAAGCTTTCTTT. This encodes CARSFVRTEAFF.

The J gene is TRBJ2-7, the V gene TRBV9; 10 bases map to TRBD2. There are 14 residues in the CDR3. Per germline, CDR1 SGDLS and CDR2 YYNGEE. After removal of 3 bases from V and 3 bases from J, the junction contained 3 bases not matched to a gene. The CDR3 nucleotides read TGTGCCAGCAGCGCCGGACTAGCGGACTACGAGCAGTACTTC. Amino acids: CASSAGLADYEQYF.

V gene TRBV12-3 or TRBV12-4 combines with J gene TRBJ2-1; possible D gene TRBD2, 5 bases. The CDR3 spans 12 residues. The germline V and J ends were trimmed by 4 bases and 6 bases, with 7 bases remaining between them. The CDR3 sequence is CASSSSRNEQFF. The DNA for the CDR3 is TGTGCCAGCAGTTCTAGCCGCAATGAGCAGTTCTTC.

The CDR3 here is CASSDGQGWNYGYTF. The CDR3 DNA reads TGCGCCAGCAGTGACGGACAGGGGTGGAACTATGGCTACACCTTC. The rearrangement joins TRBV10-2 to TRBJ1-2; 9 bases line up with TRBD1. Germline V gene data show CDR1 as WSHSY and CDR2 as SAAADI. The CDR3 contains 15 residues. V was pared by 3 bases and J by 2 bases, with 4 bases of the junction left unmatched.

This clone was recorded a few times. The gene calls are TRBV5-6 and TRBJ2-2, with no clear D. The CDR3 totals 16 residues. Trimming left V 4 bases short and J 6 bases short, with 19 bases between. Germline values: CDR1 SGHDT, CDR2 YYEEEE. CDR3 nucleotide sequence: TGTGCCAGCAGCCCCCGTCCCGAGAGGTTCGCCGGGGAGCTGTTTTTT. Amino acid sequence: CASSPRPERFAGELFF.

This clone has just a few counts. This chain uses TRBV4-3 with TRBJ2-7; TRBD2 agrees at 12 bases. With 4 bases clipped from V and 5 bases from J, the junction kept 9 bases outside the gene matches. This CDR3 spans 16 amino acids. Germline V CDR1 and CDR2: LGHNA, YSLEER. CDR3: CASSPRTSGDPHEQYF. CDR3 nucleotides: TGCGCCAGCAGCCCCCGGACTAGCGGGGACCCCCACGAGCAGTACTTC.

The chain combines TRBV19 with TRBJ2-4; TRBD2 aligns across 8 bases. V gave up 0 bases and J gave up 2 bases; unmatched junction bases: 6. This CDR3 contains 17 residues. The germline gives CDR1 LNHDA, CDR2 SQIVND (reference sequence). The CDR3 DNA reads TGTGCCAGTAGTATAGATACGAGCGGGAGCCCCAAAAACATTCAGTACTTC. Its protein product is CASSIDTSGSPKNIQYF.

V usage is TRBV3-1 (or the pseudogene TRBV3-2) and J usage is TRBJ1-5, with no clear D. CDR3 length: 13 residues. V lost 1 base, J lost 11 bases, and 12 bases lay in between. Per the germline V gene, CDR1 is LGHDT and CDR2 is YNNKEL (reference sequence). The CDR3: CASSQGGNPAQHF. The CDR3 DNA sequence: TGTGCCAGCAGCCAAGGCGGTAATCCAGCCCAGCATTTT.

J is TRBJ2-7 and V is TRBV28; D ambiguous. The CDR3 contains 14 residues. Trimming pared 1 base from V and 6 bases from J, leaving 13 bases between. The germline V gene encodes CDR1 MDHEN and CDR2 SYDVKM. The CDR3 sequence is CASSLSPRLGEQYF. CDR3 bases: TGTGCCAGCAGTTTATCCCCGCGGCTCGGCGAGCAGTACTTC.

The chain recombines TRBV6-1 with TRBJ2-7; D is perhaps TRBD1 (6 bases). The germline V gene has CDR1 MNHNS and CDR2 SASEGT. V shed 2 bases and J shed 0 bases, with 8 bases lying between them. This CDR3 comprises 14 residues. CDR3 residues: CASSELGGSYEQYF. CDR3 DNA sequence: TGTGCCAGCAGTGAATTAGGGGGCTCCTACGAGCAGTACTTC.

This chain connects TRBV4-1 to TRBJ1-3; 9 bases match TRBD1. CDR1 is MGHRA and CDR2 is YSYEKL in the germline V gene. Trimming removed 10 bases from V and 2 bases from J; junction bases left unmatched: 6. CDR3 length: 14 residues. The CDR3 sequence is CATGQGLTGNTIYF. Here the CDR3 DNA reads TGCGCCACCGGACAGGGGTTAACTGGAAACACCATATATTTT.

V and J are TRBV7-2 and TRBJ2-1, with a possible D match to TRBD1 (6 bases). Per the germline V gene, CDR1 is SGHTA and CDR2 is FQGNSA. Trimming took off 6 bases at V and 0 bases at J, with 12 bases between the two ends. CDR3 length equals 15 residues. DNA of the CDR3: TGTGCCAGCAGTTTTGACAGGTACTCCTACAATGAGCAGTTCTTC. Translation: CASSFDRYSYNEQFF.

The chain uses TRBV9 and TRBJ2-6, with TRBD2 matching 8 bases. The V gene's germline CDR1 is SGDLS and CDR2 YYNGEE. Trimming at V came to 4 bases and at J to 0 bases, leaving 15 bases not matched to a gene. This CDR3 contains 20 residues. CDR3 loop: CASSPRGSLAGLSGANVLTF. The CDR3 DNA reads TGTGCCAGCAGCCCAAGAGGTTCCCTAGCGGGCCTCTCTGGGGCCAACGTCCTGACTTTC.

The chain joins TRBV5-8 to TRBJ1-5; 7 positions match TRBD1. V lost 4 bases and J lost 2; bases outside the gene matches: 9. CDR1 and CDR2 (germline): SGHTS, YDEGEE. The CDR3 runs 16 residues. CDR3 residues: CASSGTGVRGNQPQHF. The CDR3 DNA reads TGTGCCAGCAGCGGTACAGGGGTGCGAGGCAATCAGCCCCAGCATTTT.

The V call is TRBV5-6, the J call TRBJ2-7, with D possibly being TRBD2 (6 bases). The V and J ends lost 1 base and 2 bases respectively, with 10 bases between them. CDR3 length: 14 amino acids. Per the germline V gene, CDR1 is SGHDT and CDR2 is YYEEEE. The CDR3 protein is CASSLISGPYEQYF. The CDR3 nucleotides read TGTGCCAGCAGCTTGATTAGCGGCCCCTACGAGCAGTACTTC.

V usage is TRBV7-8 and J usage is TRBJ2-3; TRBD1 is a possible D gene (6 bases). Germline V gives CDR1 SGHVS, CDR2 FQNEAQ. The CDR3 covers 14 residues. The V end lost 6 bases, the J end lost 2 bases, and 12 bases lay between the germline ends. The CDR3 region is CASSFGGLTDTQYF. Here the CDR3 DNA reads TGTGCCAGCAGTTTTGGGGGCCTCACAGATACGCAGTATTTT.

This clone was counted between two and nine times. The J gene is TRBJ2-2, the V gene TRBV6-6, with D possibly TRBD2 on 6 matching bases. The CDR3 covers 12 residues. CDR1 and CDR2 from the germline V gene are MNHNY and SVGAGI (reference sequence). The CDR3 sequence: CAGGMNTGELFF. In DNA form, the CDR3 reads TGTGCGGGGGGAATGAACACCGGGGAGCTGTTTTTT.

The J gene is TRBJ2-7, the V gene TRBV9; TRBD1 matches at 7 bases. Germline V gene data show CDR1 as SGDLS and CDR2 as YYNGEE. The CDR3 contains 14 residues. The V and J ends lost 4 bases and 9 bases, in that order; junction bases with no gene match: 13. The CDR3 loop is CASSPGDSRGGQYF. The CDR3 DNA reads TGTGCCAGCAGCCCCGGGGACAGCCGTGGCGGGCAGTACTTC.

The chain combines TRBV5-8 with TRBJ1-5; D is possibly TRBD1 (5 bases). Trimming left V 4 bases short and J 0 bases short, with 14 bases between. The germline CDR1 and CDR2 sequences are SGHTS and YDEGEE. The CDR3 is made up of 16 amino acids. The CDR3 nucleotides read TGTGCCAGCAGCCGTAGAACAGGACATAGCAATCAGCCCCAGCATTTT. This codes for CASSRRTGHSNQPQHF.

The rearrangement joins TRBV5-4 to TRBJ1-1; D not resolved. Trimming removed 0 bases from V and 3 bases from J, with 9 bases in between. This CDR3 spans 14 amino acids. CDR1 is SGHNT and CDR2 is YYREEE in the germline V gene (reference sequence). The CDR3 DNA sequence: TGTGCCAGCAGCTTGGTACGGGAGGACACTGAAGCTTTCTTT. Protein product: CASSLVREDTEAFF.

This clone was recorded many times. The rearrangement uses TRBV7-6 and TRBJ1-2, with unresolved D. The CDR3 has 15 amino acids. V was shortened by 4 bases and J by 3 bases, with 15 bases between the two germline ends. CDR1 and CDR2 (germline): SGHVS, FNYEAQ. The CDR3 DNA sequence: TGTGCCAGCAGCTCGGGAGACATAACCCACTATGGCTACACCTTC. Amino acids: CASSSGDITHYGYTF.

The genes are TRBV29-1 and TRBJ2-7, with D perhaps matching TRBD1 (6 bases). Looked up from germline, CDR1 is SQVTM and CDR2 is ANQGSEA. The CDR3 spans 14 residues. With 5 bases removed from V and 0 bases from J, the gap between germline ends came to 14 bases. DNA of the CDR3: TGCAGCGTTCAGGGGCTAATCAGCTCCTACGAGCAGTACTTC. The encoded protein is CSVQGLISSYEQYF.